This T cell receptor beta chain was sequenced for a study of blood T cell repertoires in COVID-19 (dated by TCRdb to the early 2020s). The study in broad terms: Collaborator samples came from the United States, Italy and Spain and covered acute and convalescent phases of COVID-19. The repertoires were released in a freely available public database intended as a resource for research on the immune response to SARS-CoV-2. The material from the prospective study consisted of cDNA or gDNA derived from T cells, B-cell-depleted T cells, or PBMCs. Sample metadata almost always included a de-identified subject ID, COVID-19 status, age in years and sex. The samples were drawn from two sources: the first 160 participants of the ongoing ImmuneRACE study, and 1,000 to 1,500 subjects contributed by 6 global collaborators. HLA class I and class II types, where available, came from metadata supplied by the sample provider rather than from assay-based typing. Subjects who had been exposed to COVID-19, were actively infected with it, or had recovered from it provided the deeply sampled blood TCRbeta repertoires that made up the dataset. What the research found in general, with its limitations: Clinical and demographic metadata were provided uncurated, with the amount varying by source and participant.

In the prospective study, participants were roughly 18 to 89 years old, resided in about two dozen geographic areas of the United States, and were enrolled through a virtual design. In the prospective study, cohorts were assigned on the basis of participant-reported clinical history obtained from a screening survey and a study questionnaire. For ImmuneRACE Cohort 3, a participant was defined as recovered based on two consecutive negative NP/OP PCR tests, clearance by a healthcare professional, or resolution of symptoms. In the prospective study, whole blood, serum and a nasopharyngeal or oropharyngeal swab were collected from each participant by mobile phlebotomists. Over a roughly 2-month period, participants in the prospective study had the option of providing additional blood draws and questionnaires. Before DNA extraction, blood samples from the prospective study were shipped at room temperature or frozen.

On this clone: The antigen it binds to is not known. Base qualities are not at hand, and no much larger clone is one base apart.

The CDR3 covers 13 residues, taking in both the cysteine and the phenylalanine. Only CDR3 DNA remains: 39 bases, in frame from the first base. Per the germline V gene, SGHDN is the CDR1 and FVKESK is the CDR2. Trimming at the junction amounts to 2 bases on V and 4 bases on J, and the germline ends lie 6 bases apart. The immunoSEQ Assay, a bias-controlled multiplex PCR, was used to amplify TCRbeta CDR3 regions from genomic DNA. The study's processing was this. The number of nucleated cells in each sample was estimated by amplification of reference gene primers within the assay. To quantify the absolute abundance of each unique TCRbeta CDR3 rearrangement, sequence reads were collapsed and filtered. For each sample, productive Simpson clonality was calculated as the square root of Simpson's diversity index across productive rearrangements. Sourced from immuneACCESS, this table was stored by TCRdb with only in-frame sequences that have V and J called. A share of the clones is absent; for the studies checked, an unresolved V gene accounts for under half, and the remainder has no known explanation. That table is the source of V, J and clone size, and D and trimming were worked out from the DNA. The sample profile shows 300,000 to 450,000 clones; about 88% of them were found once. Over 0.8% of the sample goes to the ten largest clones.

Sequencing input: PBMCs or T cells enriched from blood (not recorded which). The chain links TRBV14 with TRBJ1-5; there is no confident call for the D gene. The source is a woman in her 30s who had recovered from COVID-19. For the CDR3, the sequence is CASSQSGNQPQHF. The nucleotide sequence reads as follows: TGTGCCAGCAGCCAAAGCGGGAATCAGCCCCAGCATTTT. Extended through the reference TRBV14 and TRBJ1-5 proteins, this CDR3 yields the full variable domain: EAGVTQFPSHSVIEKGQTVTLRCDPISGHDNLYWYRRVMGKEIKFLLHFVKESKQDESGMPNNRFLAERTGGTYSTLKVQPAELEDSGVYFCASSQSGNQPQHFGDGTRLSIL.